One and the same sample provided the 22 T cell receptor beta chains below, sequenced in a study of T-cell reconstitution after alpha-beta-depleted transplantation in children. Using unique molecular identifiers, the investigators prepared the TCRbeta library. TCRdb re-derived calls from the PCR reads in MiXCR, one entry per CDR3 protein. Found here are about a million distinct CDR3 sequences, about 29% of them singletons; the top ten hold roughly 31%. The sequences come from PBMCs, mostly from graft donor cells, collected 360 days after TCRalphabeta/CD19-depleted stem cell transplant. The receptors derive from a boy under two years old who had a stem cell transplant for SCID, so the T cells may come from the graft donor.

This clonotype was seen more than once but under ten times. This sequence joins TRBV2 and TRBJ2-5, with D tentatively TRBD1 (6 bases). The CDR3 totals 14 residues. CDR1 and CDR2 (germline): SNHLY, FYNNEI. Between the trimmed V and J ends, which lost 6 bases and 5 bases, there was a span of 16 bases. Here the CDR3 DNA reads TGTGCCAGCAGACAAATTCAGGGGCTCGAGACCCAGTACTTC. It yields the protein CASRQIQGLETQYF.

The chain uses TRBV3-1 and TRBJ2-7; D perhaps matches TRBD2 (7 bases). The CDR3 extends over 16 amino acids. Trimming removed 5 bases from V and 4 bases from J, with 21 bases in between. In germline, CDR1 is LGHDT, CDR2 YNNKEL (reference sequence). CDR3 residues: CASSAPGGLSRYEQYF. For the CDR3, the DNA is TGTGCCAGCAGCGCGCCCGGGGGGCTATCAAGGTACGAGCAGTACTTC.

This clonotype was picked up many times. J is TRBJ1-5 and V is TRBV5-6, with D possibly being TRBD1 (5 bases). The CDR3 contains 16 residues. Germline V gene data show CDR1 as SGHDT and CDR2 as YYEEEE. The V end was cut by 0 bases, the J end by 0 bases, with 10 bases between. The DNA of the CDR3 is TGTGCCAGCAGCTTGGGCGGGGGGTATAGCAATCAGCCCCAGCATTTT. This sequence encodes CASSLGGGYSNQPQHF.

On this clonotype: This clone may be a read error of a much larger clone one base away. This chain joins TRBV12-3 or TRBV12-4 and TRBJ1-1; D may be TRBD1 (5 bases). Deletions cut 2 bases from V and 1 base from J, with 8 bases between. This CDR3 is built from 14 residues. As DNA, the CDR3 is TGTGCCAGCAGTTTATGGGGACCGAACACTGAAGCTTTCTTT. Encoded protein: CASSLWGPNTEAFF.

The CDR3 is CASSPTLQGITEAFF. The CDR3, as DNA: TGCGCCAGCAGCCCTACCTTACAGGGGATCACTGAAGCTTTCTTT. This chain uses TRBV5-1 with TRBJ1-1; 7 nucleotides agree with TRBD1. The CDR3 runs 15 residues. Trimming at V came to 4 bases and at J to 4 bases, leaving 10 bases not matched to a gene. The germline CDR1 and CDR2 sequences are SGHRS and YFSETQ.

This clonotype was picked up a small number of times. This chain links TRBV6-5 with TRBJ1-2; the D is unclear. The V gene lost 6 bases and the J gene lost 8 bases, with 13 bases spanning the gap. CDR3 length equals 12 residues. In germline, CDR1 is MNHEY, CDR2 SVGAGI. The CDR3 DNA is TGTGCCAGCAGGGATAGTATAGCAGGCTACACCTTC. As protein: CASRDSIAGYTF.

The rearrangement uses TRBV5-1 and TRBJ2-3; 9 bases are a match to TRBD2. V lost 2 bases to trimming and J lost 1 base; unmatched junction nucleotides: 5. Germline CDR1 is SGHRS and CDR2 is YFSETQ. This CDR3 spans 16 amino acids. The CDR3 reads CASSFPTSGRTDTQYF. The DNA for the CDR3 is TGCGCCAGCAGCTTTCCGACTAGCGGACGCACAGATACGCAGTATTTT.

The table lists this clonotype with a few counts. The rearrangement links TRBV9 to TRBJ2-3, with TRBD2 identical over 9 bases. The junction had 2 bases not matched to a gene; V was cut back by 0 bases and J by 3 bases. Per germline, CDR1 SGDLS and CDR2 YYNGEE. CDR3 length equals 15 residues. In nucleotides, the CDR3 is TGTGCCAGCAGCGTAGGGGCGGGGGGGACAGATACGCAGTATTTT. It yields the protein CASSVGAGGTDTQYF. The full variable domain, with the rest looked up from reference TRBV9 and TRBJ2-3, is DSGVTQTPKHLITATGQRVTLRCSPRSGDLSVYWYQQSLDQGLQFLIQYYNGEERAKGNILERFSAQQFPDLHSELNLSSLELGDSALYFCASSVGAGGTDTQYFGPGTRLTVL.

Only a few counts were recorded for this clonotype. The chain joins TRBV7-9 to TRBJ2-7, with D perhaps matching TRBD1 or TRBD2 (5 bases each). Trimming pared 4 bases from V and 3 bases from J, leaving 22 bases between. In germline, CDR1 is SEHNR, CDR2 FQNEAQ (reference sequence). This CDR3 has 17 amino acids. The CDR3 nucleotides read TGTGCCAGCAGCTATCCCCCGGGAAGACAGAAAATCTACGAGCAGTACTTC. It encodes CASSYPPGRQKIYEQYF.

The gene calls are TRBV10-3 and TRBJ2-3, with 7 bases lining up with TRBD2. The CDR3 loop spans 17 amino acids. Germline CDR1 ENHRY, CDR2 SYGVKD. The ends lost 11 bases at V and 1 base at J; junction bases unmatched: 18. CDR3 DNA: TGTGCCTCCCGGGGTAGCGGGTTGGCCGGGGGCACAGATACGCAGTATTTT. Its translation: CASRGSGLAGGTDTQYF.

The chain links TRBV7-9 to TRBJ2-1; D remains unclear. The germline CDR1 and CDR2 sequences are SEHNR and FQNEAQ (reference sequence). V lost 4 bases and J lost 9, with 10 bases in between. The CDR3 is 12 residues long. The CDR3 DNA is TGTGCCAGCAGCTGGGGTTCGGGTGAGCAGTTCTTC. This codes for CASSWGSGEQFF.

The chain recombines TRBV20-1 with TRBJ2-5; 8 nucleotides line up with TRBD1. CDR3 length: 14 amino acids. V trimming: 2 bases; J trimming: 5 bases; junction bases outside the gene matches: 7. Germline-derived CDR1 and CDR2 are DFQATT and SNEGSKA (reference sequence). CDR3 residues: CSARTSGGLETQYF. DNA of the CDR3: TGCAGTGCTAGAACCTCAGGGGGCCTGGAGACCCAGTACTTC.

This clonotype has more than one count but fewer than ten. The gene calls are TRBV5-1 and TRBJ2-2; 7 positions agree with TRBD2. Germline V gene data show CDR1 as SGHRS and CDR2 as YFSETQ. The trim removed 0 bases at V and 10 bases at J, leaving 6 bases unmatched. This CDR3 is 14 amino acids long. CDR3 residues: CASSLAGTKSELFF. The CDR3 region has the DNA TGCGCCAGCAGCTTGGCCGGGACTAAGTCGGAGCTGTTTTTT.

The chain carries TRBV19 and TRBJ1-6; D unclear. Deletions cut 3 bases from V and 7 bases from J, with 7 bases between. This CDR3 spans 13 amino acids. Germline assignment: CDR1 LNHDA and CDR2 SQIVND (reference sequence). DNA for the CDR3: TGTGCCAGTAGTATCGGGAGGAATTCACCCCTCCACTTT. Residues: CASSIGRNSPLHF.

This chain uses TRBV5-1 with TRBJ1-2, with D perhaps TRBD1 (6 bases). Germline V gene sequence: CDR1 SGHRS, CDR2 YFSETQ. V was cut by 8 bases and J by 7 bases, with 21 bases left in between. The CDR3 totals 14 residues. The CDR3 sequence: CASRSSGAEPGYTF. CDR3 DNA: TGCGCCAGTCGGTCTTCAGGGGCGGAACCTGGCTACACCTTC.

This rearrangement joins TRBV5-1 to TRBJ2-3; D gene ambiguous. The CDR3 has 13 amino acids. Trimming pared 2 bases from V and 6 bases from J, leaving 10 bases between. CDR1 is SGHRS, CDR2 YFSETQ, per germline. CDR3 in amino acids: CASSFDNQDTQYF. DNA for the CDR3: TGCGCCAGCAGCTTCGACAACCAGGATACGCAGTATTTT.

In this sample, this clonotype turned up a few times. The chain employs TRBV12-3 or TRBV12-4 and TRBJ2-7; D possibly corresponds to TRBD2 (6 bases). The CDR3 totals 12 residues. The V and J ends lost 5 bases and 7 bases respectively, with 12 bases between them. CDR3 DNA: TGTGCCAGCAGTCCCGACCGGGAGGAGCAGTACTTC. Its translation: CASSPDREEQYF.

This clonotype was found once. This chain's CDR3 is CASSLQGATGDTQYF. CDR3 sequence (DNA): TGCGCCAGCAGCTTACAGGGGGCCACGGGGGATACGCAGTATTTT. The gene calls are TRBV5-1 and TRBJ2-3; 9 nucleotides agree with TRBD1. V gave up 2 bases and J gave up 6 bases; unmatched junction bases: 7. Germline CDR1 reads SGHRS; CDR2 reads YFSETQ. There are 15 residues in the CDR3.

This chain uses TRBV21-1 with TRBJ2-7; the D call in the table, TRBD1, was not verified against the DNA. TRBV21-1 constitutes a pseudogene. The CDR3 totals 15 residues. This CDR3 is CASSRGTGDPYEQYF. The CDR3 coding sequence is TGTGCCAGCAGCAGAGGGACAGGGGACCCATACGAGCAGTACTTC.

This chain joins TRBV6-5 and TRBJ2-7; the D is unclear. This CDR3 contains 14 residues. From germline, CDR1 is MNHEY and CDR2 SVGAGI. The ends were cut back, 4 bases at V and 4 bases at J, with 14 bases in the middle. Here the CDR3 reads CASSSYSTYYEQYF. The DNA for the CDR3 is TGTGCCAGCAGTTCGTACTCGACCTATTACGAGCAGTACTTC.

This chain connects TRBV29-1 to TRBJ2-7, with D perhaps matching TRBD2 (6 bases). The V gene lost 1 base and the J gene lost 4 bases, with 17 bases spanning the gap. Germline V lookup: CDR1 SQVTM, CDR2 ANQGSEA. This CDR3 contains 15 residues. CDR3 DNA: TGCAGCGTTGAAGGGGGGACGGCAGGGAGGTACGAGCAGTACTTC. It specifies CSVEGGTAGRYEQYF.

The chain recombines TRBV20-1 with TRBJ2-7, with D maybe TRBD2 (6 bases). The germline V gene has CDR1 DFQATT and CDR2 SNEGSKA (reference sequence). This CDR3 contains 14 residues. Trimming left V 0 bases short and J 2 bases short, with 11 bases between. In nucleotides, the CDR3 is TGCAGTGCTAGAGACTGGGACTCCACCTACGAGCAGTACTTC. Encoded protein: CSARDWDSTYEQYF.